These 2 T cell receptor beta chains originate from one sample sequenced in a study of spatial heterogeneity in lung cancer. Overall study findings and caveats: Higher tumor mutation counts went along with higher counts of expanded intratumoral alpha and beta TCRs.

Their specific antigens are unknown. Time point denoted: sample taken at primary tumor resection. TCRdb re-derived calls from the 5' RACE reads in MiXCR, one entry per CDR3 protein. The table shows 6,900 or so distinct CDR3 sequences, with around 12% occurring only once. The sample consisted of lung tumor tissue, taken at surgery. The source of these receptors is a male donor with early-stage non-small cell lung cancer.

By frequency in the sample, this clonotype is medium-sized. This beta chain was picked up by a library intended for alpha chains and is off target, so its count carries little meaning. The chain couples TRBV11-2 to TRBJ2-3; D gene ambiguous. The germline CDR1 and CDR2 sequences are SGHAT and FQNNGV. The CDR3 totals 11 residues. Trimming removed 4 bases at V and 2 bases at J, with 1 base between. The CDR3 DNA follows: TGTGCCAGCAGCTACACAGATACGCAGTATTTT. Its translation is CASSYTDTQYF.

At least ten counts were recorded for this clonotype. In a library made to pick up alpha chains, this beta chain is a stray read with a size that means little. The J gene is TRBJ2-1, the V gene TRBV4-3; TRBD2 agrees at 8 bases. There are 19 residues in the CDR3. CDR1 LGHNA and CDR2 YSLEER come from the germline V gene. Trimming removed 0 bases from V and 4 bases from J; junction bases left unmatched: 14. CDR3 DNA: TGCGCCAGCAGCCAAGATGTAATCCGGGAAGCGGGAGAGTACAATGAGCAGTTCTTC. Amino acids: CASSQDVIREAGEYNEQFF.